This T cell receptor (beta chain) was identified in a study of patients and donors after allogeneic stem cell transplantation. The germline V gene encodes CDR1 SGHAT and CDR2 FQNNGV. V dropped 5 bases and J dropped 5 bases, with 19 bases sitting between them. This CDR3 is 15 amino acids long. TCRdb called the RT-PCR reads again in MiXCR, with one record for every CDR3 protein. The sample consists of about a million distinct CDR3 sequences, more than 15% of them appearing once. The V gene is TRBV11-2, the J gene TRBJ2-7; weak D call: TRBD2 (7 bases). The receptor was isolated from a human donor who was either an allogeneic HSCT recipient or a stem cell or donor lymphocyte infusion donor (not recorded which). It is not recorded whose cells these are; they may come from a transplant donor. What was sequenced was blood, either unsorted or a sorted T cell fraction (not recorded which). The DNA for the CDR3 is TGTGCCAGCAGCCCCGTCCGGGGGGCGTTCCACGAGCAGTACTTC. This codes for CASSPVRGAFHEQYF.